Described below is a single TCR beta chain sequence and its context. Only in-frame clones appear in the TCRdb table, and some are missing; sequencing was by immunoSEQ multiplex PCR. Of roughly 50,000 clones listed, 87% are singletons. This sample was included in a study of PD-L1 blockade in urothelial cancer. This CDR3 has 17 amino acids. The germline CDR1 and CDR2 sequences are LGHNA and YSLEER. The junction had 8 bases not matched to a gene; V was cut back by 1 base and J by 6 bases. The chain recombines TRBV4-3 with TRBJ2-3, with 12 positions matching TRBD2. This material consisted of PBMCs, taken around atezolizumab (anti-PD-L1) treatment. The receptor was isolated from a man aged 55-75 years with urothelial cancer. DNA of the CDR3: TGCGCCAGCAGCCAAGCGACCCTAGCGGGGGGGCCCGATACGCAGTATTTT. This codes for CASSQATLAGGPDTQYF.